This T cell receptor beta chain was sequenced in a study of molecular identifiers for immune sequencing clone quantification. Findings and caveats of the study: Clone sizes that are highly expanded could be underestimated when identical TCR molecules share a barcode. The share of molecules held by clones above 20 RNA copies was over 97% in effector cells and under 1% in naive cells.

The table lists this clonotype with a few counts. Its target is not known. Bulk TCR library preparation followed previously described methods with listed TCR primers. TCRdb reprocessed the PCR reads with MiXCR, giving one entry per CDR3 protein. This table holds some 680,000 distinct CDR3 sequences, about 25% found once. The CDR3 is 15 amino acids. From germline, CDR1 is SGHTA and CDR2 FQGTGA. The V gene lost 0 bases and the J gene lost 0 bases, with 8 bases spanning the gap. This chain joins TRBV7-3 and TRBJ2-5; D is unclear. Material for sequencing was naive CD8+ T cells from blood, with Jurkat cell RNA spiked in. Subset specified: FACS-sorted CD8+CD4-CCR7+CD45RA+ naive T cells. The sequence derives from a human donor in good health. Some libraries in this study had Jurkat cell RNA spiked in. CDR3 protein: CASSLTMSDQETQYF. CDR3 nucleotides: TGTGCCAGCAGCTTAACAATGAGCGACCAAGAGACCCAGTACTTC. Full variable domain (outside the CDR3, taken from reference TRBV7-3 and TRBJ2-5): GAGVSQTPSNKVTEKGKYVELRCDPISGHTALYWYRQSLGQGPEFLIYFQGTGAADDSGLPNDRFFAVRPEGSVSTLKIQRTERGDSAVYLCASSLTMSDQETQYFGPGTRLLVL.